The 11 T cell receptor beta chains below come from one sample, sequenced in a study of blood T cell repertoires in COVID-19. Profiled with immunoSEQ multiplex PCR; TCRdb holds only in-frame clones, not every one. The repertoire holds over 50,000 clones, 80% to 90% seen once, with about 3% in the top ten. Sequencing input: peripheral blood. The receptors derive from a man aged 50 or older with acute or convalescent COVID-19.

CDR3 coding DNA: TGTGCCAGCAGCCACCGACAGAGCTATAATTCACCCCTCCACTTT. It is translated as CASSHRQSYNSPLHF. This chain connects TRBV3-1 (or the pseudogene TRBV3-2) to TRBJ1-6; D is possibly TRBD1 (5 bases). The CDR3 sequence is 15 residues long. CDR1 and CDR2 from the germline V gene are LGHDT and YNNKEL (reference sequence). Deletions cut 3 bases from V and 3 bases from J, with 9 bases between.

The J gene is TRBJ1-5, the V gene TRBV19, with D tentatively TRBD1 (6 bases). Trimming shortened V by 4 bases and J by 2 bases, and 9 bases separated the two germline ends. The CDR3 runs 14 residues. Germline assignment: CDR1 LNHDA and CDR2 SQIVND (reference sequence). CDR3 protein: CASSKGDGNQPQHF. CDR3 bases: TGTGCCAGTAGTAAGGGGGACGGCAATCAGCCCCAGCATTTT. Supplemented by reference TRBV19 and TRBJ1-5, the full variable domain reads DGGITQSPKYLFRKEGQNVTLSCEQNLNHDAMYWYRQDPGQGLRLIYYSQIVNDFQKGDIAEGYSVSREKKESFPLTVTSAQKNPTAFYLCASSKGDGNQPQHFGDGTRLSIL.

This chain joins TRBV28 and TRBJ1-3, with D perhaps TRBD1 (5 bases). The V and J ends lost 5 bases and 4 bases respectively, with 9 bases between them. The CDR3 has 13 residues. Germline V gene lookup returns CDR1 MDHEN and CDR2 SYDVKM. For the CDR3, the DNA is TGTGCCAGCAGTCGGGGGTCGGGAAACACCATATATTTT. It translates to CASSRGSGNTIYF.

The V and J genes are TRBV19 and TRBJ2-1; 11 bases map to TRBD2. V shed 5 bases and J 8 bases; nucleotides not matched to a gene: 8. The CDR3 consists of 15 residues. CDR1 and CDR2 (germline): LNHDA, SQIVND (reference sequence). The DNA of the CDR3 is TGTGCCAGTAGTTTCTTAGCGGGGGGGCTGGATGAGCAGTTCTTC. It codes for CASSFLAGGLDEQFF.

The rearrangement uses TRBV28 and TRBJ1-2; D possibly corresponds to TRBD1 (5 bases). Germline V gives CDR1 MDHEN, CDR2 SYDVKM. V was shortened by 3 bases and J by 4 bases, with 6 bases between the two germline ends. The CDR3 is 12 residues long. This CDR3 is CASSFGGYGYTF. In nucleotides, the CDR3 is TGTGCCAGCAGTTTCGGGGGCTATGGCTACACCTTC.

This chain links TRBV10-3 with TRBJ2-1; 8 positions match TRBD2. This CDR3 spans 16 amino acids. CDR1 is ENHRY and CDR2 is SYGVKD in the germline V gene. Trimming cost V 3 bases and J 7 bases; bases outside gene matches: 11. This CDR3 is CAISDLQRESGNEQFF. CDR3 nucleotide sequence: TGTGCCATCAGTGACCTCCAGCGGGAGTCAGGAAATGAGCAGTTCTTC.

This rearrangement joins TRBV4-1 to TRBJ2-1; 13 bases align to TRBD2. CDR1 is MGHRA and CDR2 is YSYEKL in the germline V gene. This CDR3 has 15 residues. Trimming at V came to 2 bases and at J to 15 bases, leaving 10 bases not matched to a gene. The CDR3 spells CASSQPRTSGSARFF. The DNA of the CDR3 is TGCGCCAGCAGCCAACCACGGACTAGCGGGAGTGCACGGTTCTTC.

This chain links TRBV6-5 with TRBJ2-6; D is possibly TRBD1 (5 bases). CDR3 size: 15 residues. The germline CDR1 and CDR2 sequences are MNHEY and SVGAGI. V shed 5 bases and J shed 4 bases, with 12 bases lying between them. The DNA of the CDR3 is TGTGCCAGCAGTAAAACAGGTTCCGGGGCCAACGTCCTGACTTTC. The encoded protein is CASSKTGSGANVLTF.

The chain is built from TRBV3-1 (or the pseudogene TRBV3-2) and TRBJ2-1; TRBD2 matches 11 bases. The CDR3 extends over 14 amino acids. The trim removed 0 bases at V and 16 bases at J, leaving 8 bases unmatched. Per the germline V gene, CDR1 is LGHDT and CDR2 is YNNKEL (reference sequence). The chain's CDR3 is CASSQEASTSGSFF. The CDR3 DNA is TGTGCCAGCAGCCAAGAGGCTTCTACTAGCGGGAGCTTCTTC.

This clone has just one count. The chain carries TRBV3-1 (or the pseudogene TRBV3-2) and TRBJ1-2; the D gene is possibly TRBD1 (6 bases). The V gene's germline CDR1 is LGHDT and CDR2 YNNKEL (reference sequence). This CDR3 has 16 amino acids. V shed 4 bases and J shed 3 bases, with 18 bases lying between them. The CDR3 loop reads CASSPPGTTRDYGYTF. The CDR3 DNA reads TGTGCCAGCAGCCCCCCCGGGACAACTAGAGACTATGGCTACACCTTC.

CDR3 DNA sequence: TGCGCCAGCAGCTTGGATGGCGGGGACGAGCAGTACTTC. Residues: CASSLDGGDEQYF. The chain has TRBV5-1 and TRBJ2-7, with D possibly TRBD2 on 6 matching bases. The germline CDR1 and CDR2 sequences are SGHRS and YFSETQ. The CDR3 sequence is 13 residues long. V lost 0 bases and J lost 5, with 9 bases in between.